The present entry profiles one T cell receptor beta chain with its context. Its antigen is not identified. The sample comes from a study of T cell repertoires in cytomegalovirus infection. Via MiXCR, TCRdb re-called the reads, giving one row per CDR3 protein. Of about 830,000 distinct CDR3 sequences in the sample, 32% were seen once. The CDR3 contains 14 residues. From germline, CDR1 is MNHEY and CDR2 SMNVEV (reference sequence). The germline V and J ends were trimmed by 7 bases and 6 bases, with 16 bases remaining between them. The starting material was cultured CD8+ T cells from PBMCs, obtained from culture after CMV antigen stimulation. The receptor was derived from a human donor in good health (CMV status not recorded). Some clones in this sample may be carry-over from other donors' samples. This sequence joins TRBV27 and TRBJ2-1, with D perhaps TRBD2 (6 bases). CDR3 sequence reads: CASTHLASANEQFF. CDR3 sequence (DNA): TGTGCCAGCACCCATCTGGCTAGCGCCAATGAGCAGTTCTTC.